This is a list of T cell receptor beta chains from one sample in a study of cytomegalovirus exposure and HLA in healthy donors. The data were produced by immunoSEQ multiplex PCR, yet TCRdb's version contains in-frame clones alone and is incomplete. The table lists about 72,000 clones, with approximately 2.7% in the top ten. Sequencing used PBMCs. The receptors come from a man aged 35-49 years in good health and CMV-seronegative. Both conserved end residues are part of each CDR3. D genes are given only for firm matches.

V	D	J	CDR3	DNA
TRBV30	TRBD2	TRBJ2-7	CAWSGKGLAGYEQYF	TGCGCCTGGAGTGGGAAGGGACTAGCGGGCTACGAGCAGTACTTC
TRBV30	.	TRBJ1-2	CAWSSGHYGYTF	TGTGCCTGGAGTTCAGGGCACTATGGCTACACCTTC
TRBV9	TRBD1	TRBJ1-2	CASSVAQGAGGYTF	TGTGCCAGCAGCGTAGCCCAGGGGGCGGGTGGCTACACCTTC
TRBV7-9	.	TRBJ1-2	CASSFAGSGYGYTF	TGTGCCAGCAGCTTCGCGGGGAGCGGCTATGGCTACACCTTC
TRBV30	.	TRBJ1-2	CARGTNYGYTF	TGTGCCCGCGGGACCAACTATGGCTACACCTTC
TRBV7-2	.	TRBJ2-7	CASSYAGTTDYEQYF	TGTGCCAGCAGCTACGCCGGGACAACCGACTACGAGCAGTACTTC
TRBV27	TRBD1	TRBJ1-2	CASSPQTGIGYTF	TGTGCCAGCAGTCCCCAGACAGGGATTGGCTACACCTTC
TRBV6-5	TRBD2	TRBJ2-7	CASSSTLAGDYEQYF	TGTGCCAGCAGCTCAACCCTAGCGGGGGACTACGAGCAGTACTTC
TRBV6-5	TRBD1	TRBJ2-7	CASSYTGQGFEQYF	TGTGCCAGCAGTTACACGGGACAGGGGTTCGAGCAGTACTTC
TRBV10-2	.	TRBJ2-7	CASSRGQGAYEQYF	TGCGCCAGCAGCCGGGGGCAGGGGGCCTACGAGCAGTACTTC
TRBV28	.	TRBJ1-4	CASNRGGATNEKLFF	TGCGCCAGCAATAGGGGGGGTGCAACTAATGAAAAACTGTTTTTT
TRBV9	.	TRBJ1-2	CASSASSGEYYGYTF	TGTGCCAGCAGCGCCAGTTCGGGGGAGTACTATGGCTACACCTTC
TRBV4-1	.	TRBJ1-2	CASSSPGETIKGYTF	TGCGCCAGCAGCTCTCCAGGGGAGACCATAAAAGGCTACACCTTC
TRBV21-1	.	TRBJ1-4	CASSKACLHSEKLFF	TGTGCCAGCAGCAAGGCATGTTTACATTCTGAAAAACTGTTTTTT
TRBV5-1	TRBD1	TRBJ1-1	CASSLDGTGGTEAFF	TGCGCCAGCAGCTTGGACGGGACAGGGGGCACTGAAGCTTTCTTT
TRBV5-5	TRBD1	TRBJ1-1	CASSTDRVNTEAFF	TGTGCCAGCAGCACCGACAGGGTGAACACTGAAGCTTTCTTT
TRBV7-3	.	TRBJ2-5	CASARTAEETQYF	TGTGCCAGCGCTCGGACAGCAGAAGAGACCCAGTACTTC
TRBV19	TRBD2	TRBJ2-3	CASSGGAGTQYF	TGTGCCAGTAGCGGGGGGGCCGGTACGCAGTATTTT
TRBV27	TRBD1	TRBJ1-1	CASRLGTRDRVMNTEAFF	TGTGCCAGCAGACTAGGGACCCGGGACAGAGTAATGAACACTGAAGCTTTCTTT